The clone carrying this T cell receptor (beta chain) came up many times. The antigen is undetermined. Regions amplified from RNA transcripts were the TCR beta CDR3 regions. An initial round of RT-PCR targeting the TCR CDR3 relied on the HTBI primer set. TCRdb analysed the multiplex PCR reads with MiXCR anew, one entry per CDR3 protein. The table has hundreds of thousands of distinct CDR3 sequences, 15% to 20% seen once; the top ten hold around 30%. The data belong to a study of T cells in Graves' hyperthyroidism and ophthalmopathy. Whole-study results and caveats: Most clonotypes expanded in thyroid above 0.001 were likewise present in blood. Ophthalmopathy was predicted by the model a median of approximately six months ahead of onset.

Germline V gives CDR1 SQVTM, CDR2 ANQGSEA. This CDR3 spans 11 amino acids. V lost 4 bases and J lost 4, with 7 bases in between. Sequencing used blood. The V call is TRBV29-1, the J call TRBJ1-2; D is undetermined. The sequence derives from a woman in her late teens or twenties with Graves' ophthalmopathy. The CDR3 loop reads CSVVGTYGYTF. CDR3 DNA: TGCAGCGTTGTGGGTACCTATGGCTACACCTTC.